This TCR beta chain was identified during a study of Graves' ophthalmopathy and Graves' hyperthyroidism. General study findings and limits: Blood also contained most of the expanded thyroid clonotypes above 0.001 frequency.

This clonotype was recorded at least ten times. Antigen unknown. Using RNA transcripts, the TCR beta CDR3 regions were amplified. Second-round multiplex PCR followed a first-round RT-PCR using HTBI primers. TCRdb recomputed calls from the multiplex PCR reads with MiXCR, one row per CDR3 protein. Among about 39,000 distinct CDR3 sequences, around half were seen once, and the ten largest hold roughly 24%. The TCR originated in an adult woman with stable Graves' hyperthyroidism. The sequenced sample was peripheral blood.

For the CDR3, the DNA is TGTGCCAGCAGACAAAGACAGGCCCCTCGAGGCTACACCTTC. It is translated as CASRQRQAPRGYTF. The V gene is TRBV28, the J gene TRBJ1-2; D is possibly TRBD1 (6 bases). Trimming shortened V by 6 bases and J by 8 bases, and 19 bases separated the two germline ends. This CDR3 contains 14 residues. The germline V gene has CDR1 MDHEN and CDR2 SYDVKM.